This TCR beta chain appears in the sequencing data of a study of blood T cell repertoires in COVID-19. Study in general: In each case, the material was cDNA or gDNA derived from T cells, B-cell-depleted T cells, or PBMCs.

The ends lost 1 base at V and 0 bases at J; junction bases unmatched: 11. The germline V gene has CDR1 LNHNV and CDR2 YYDKDF (reference sequence). The CDR3 covers 20 residues. Assay used: immunoSEQ multiplex PCR; TCRdb lists only in-frame clones, some missing. The sample holds around 94,000 clones, approximately 80% seen once. This clonotype originated in a man aged 60-69 years with active or convalescent COVID-19. The V gene is TRBV15, the J gene TRBJ2-6; 8 bases match TRBD2. The material sequenced was peripheral blood. The CDR3 spells CATSRVSRSGSSSGANVLTF. The DNA for the CDR3 is TGTGCCACCAGCAGAGTGAGTAGGAGCGGGAGTAGCTCTGGGGCCAACGTCCTGACTTTC.